These 9 T cell receptor beta chains share one sample of origin, sequenced in a study of CD8 T cells in ankylosing spondylitis. TCRdb reprocessed the 5' RACE reads with MiXCR, giving one entry per CDR3 protein. The data hold 250,000 to 300,000 distinct CDR3 sequences, with under 20% observed a single time. The source material was blood, either unsorted or a sorted T cell fraction (not recorded which). These receptors all come from a male donor with ankylosing spondylitis or in good health (not recorded which).

This clonotype has at least ten counts. V is TRBV3-1 and J is TRBJ2-3; D is possibly TRBD2 (6 bases). V gave up 6 bases and J gave up 2 bases, with 12 bases separating them. The germline V gene has CDR1 LGHDT and CDR2 YNNKEL (reference sequence). The CDR3 contains 14 residues. The CDR3 spells CASRTRDATDTQYF. CDR3 nucleotide sequence: TGTGCCAGCAGGACGCGGGATGCCACAGATACGCAGTATTTT.

This clonotype was counted only a few times. The chain uses TRBV18 and TRBJ2-7, with D possibly matching TRBD1 (6 bases). CDR3 length equals 13 residues. CDR1 is KGHSH, CDR2 LQKENI, per germline. V was cut by 5 bases and J by 4 bases, with 12 bases left in between. CDR3 sequence: CASSNRDKYEQYF. The CDR3 nucleotides read TGTGCCAGCTCAAACCGGGACAAATACGAGCAGTACTTC. Supplemented by reference TRBV18 and TRBJ2-7, the full variable domain reads NAGVMQNPRHLVRRRGQEARLRCSPMKGHSHVYWYRQLPEEGLKFMVYLQKENIIDESGMPKERFSAEFPKEGPSILRIQQVVRGDSAAYFCASSNRDKYEQYFGPGTRLTVT.

In nucleotides, the CDR3 is TGTGCCAGCAGCTTAGCCCCCCGGGACAGGGGCTACGAGCAGTACTTC. It specifies CASSLAPRDRGYEQYF. The chain is built from TRBV7-3 and TRBJ2-7; 10 nucleotides line up with TRBD1. Germline CDR1 and CDR2: SGHTA and FQGTGA. Losses at the gene ends were 2 bases for V and 3 bases for J; bases not matched to a gene: 7. The CDR3 consists of 16 residues.

In this sample, this clonotype turned up a few times. The chain carries TRBV7-9 and TRBJ2-5; 8 nucleotides agree with TRBD2. The CDR3 totals 14 residues. V gave up 5 bases and J gave up 1 base; unmatched junction bases: 3. CDR1 and CDR2 from the germline V gene are SEHNR and FQNEAQ (reference sequence). This CDR3 is CASSETSGQETQYF. As DNA, the CDR3 is TGTGCCAGCAGCGAAACTAGCGGCCAAGAGACCCAGTACTTC.

In this sample, this clonotype turned up a few times. This sequence joins TRBV29-1 and TRBJ2-7; D is ambiguous. The V end lost 7 bases, the J end lost 0 bases, and 13 bases lay between the germline ends. CDR1 is SQVTM, CDR2 ANQGSEA, per germline. The CDR3 has 13 residues. This chain's CDR3 is CSGPDRYSYEQYF. DNA of the CDR3: TGCAGCGGGCCGGATCGCTACTCCTACGAGCAGTACTTC.

The sample holds a few counts of this clonotype. This rearrangement joins TRBV21-1 to TRBJ2-7; the listed D gene, TRBD1, was not tested against the DNA. TRBV21-1 is described as a pseudogene. CDR3 length: 16 amino acids. CDR3 nucleotide sequence: TGTGCCAGCAGCAACCCCGGACAGGGGATTACCTACGAGCAGTACTTC. It is translated as CASSNPGQGITYEQYF.

V is TRBV29-1 and J is TRBJ2-1; D is unresolved. Germline values: CDR1 SQVTM, CDR2 ANQGSEA. This CDR3 spans 13 amino acids. V was cut by 7 bases and J by 10 bases, with 20 bases left in between. CDR3 nucleotide sequence: TGCAGCGGTTACCGTCCAGCAACAGTGGAGCAGTTCTTC. This encodes CSGYRPATVEQFF.

This clonotype was found a few times. CDR3 protein: CAIRDRATDTQYF. The CDR3 DNA is TGTGCCATCCGGGACAGGGCAACAGATACGCAGTATTTT. The chain is built from TRBV10-3 and TRBJ2-3; 9 bases are a match to TRBD1. Germline CDR1 ENHRY, CDR2 SYGVKD. The CDR3 is made up of 13 amino acids. V dropped 8 bases and J dropped 3; count of bases not matched to a gene: 3.

V is TRBV12-3 or TRBV12-4 and J is TRBJ2-1; D is possibly TRBD1 (6 bases). The CDR3 contains 15 residues. Trimming cost V 5 bases and J 4 bases, with 15 bases left between them. The CDR3 DNA reads as TGTGCCAGCAGTGCCCTCGGGGACAATTACAATGAGCAGTTCTTC. Translation: CASSALGDNYNEQFF.